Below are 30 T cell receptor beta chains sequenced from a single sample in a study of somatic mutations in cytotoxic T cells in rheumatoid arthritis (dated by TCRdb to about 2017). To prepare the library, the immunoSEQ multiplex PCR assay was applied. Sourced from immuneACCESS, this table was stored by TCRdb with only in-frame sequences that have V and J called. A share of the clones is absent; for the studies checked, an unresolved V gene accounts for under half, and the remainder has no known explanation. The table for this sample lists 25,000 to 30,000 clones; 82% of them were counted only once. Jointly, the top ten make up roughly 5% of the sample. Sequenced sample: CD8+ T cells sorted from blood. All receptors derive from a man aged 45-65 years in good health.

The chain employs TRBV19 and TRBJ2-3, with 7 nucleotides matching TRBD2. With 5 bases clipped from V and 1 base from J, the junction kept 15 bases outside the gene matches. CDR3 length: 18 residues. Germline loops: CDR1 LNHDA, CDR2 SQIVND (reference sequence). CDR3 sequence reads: CASSSTLLGGEGTDTQYF. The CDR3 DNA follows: TGTGCCAGTAGTTCAACCCTCCTTGGGGGGGAAGGCACAGATACGCAGTATTTT.

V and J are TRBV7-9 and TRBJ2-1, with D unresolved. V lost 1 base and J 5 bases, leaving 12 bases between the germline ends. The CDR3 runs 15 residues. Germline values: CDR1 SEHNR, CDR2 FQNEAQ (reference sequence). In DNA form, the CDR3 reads TGTGCCAGCAGCTTAGGGTCTACTATAAACAATGAGCAGTTCTTC. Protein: CASSLGSTINNEQFF.

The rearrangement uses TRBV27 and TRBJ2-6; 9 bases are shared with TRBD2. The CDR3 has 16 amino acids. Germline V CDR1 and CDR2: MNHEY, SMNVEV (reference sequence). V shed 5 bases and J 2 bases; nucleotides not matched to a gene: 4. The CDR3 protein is CASSPGGGAGANVLTF. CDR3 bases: TGTGCCAGCAGTCCTGGCGGGGGGGCTGGGGCCAACGTCCTGACTTTC. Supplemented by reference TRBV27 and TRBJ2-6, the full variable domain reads EAQVTQNPRYLITVTGKKLTVTCSQNMNHEYMSWYRQDPGLGLRQIYYSMNVEVTDKGDVPEGYKVSRKEKRNFPLILESPSPNQTSLYFCASSPGGGAGANVLTFGAGSRLTVL.

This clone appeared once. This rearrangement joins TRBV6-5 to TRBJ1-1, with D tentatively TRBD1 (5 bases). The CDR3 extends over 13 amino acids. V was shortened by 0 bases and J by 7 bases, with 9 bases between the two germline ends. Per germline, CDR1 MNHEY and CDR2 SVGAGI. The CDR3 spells CASSYSARVEAFF. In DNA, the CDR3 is TGTGCCAGCAGTTACTCGGCCAGGGTTGAAGCTTTCTTT.

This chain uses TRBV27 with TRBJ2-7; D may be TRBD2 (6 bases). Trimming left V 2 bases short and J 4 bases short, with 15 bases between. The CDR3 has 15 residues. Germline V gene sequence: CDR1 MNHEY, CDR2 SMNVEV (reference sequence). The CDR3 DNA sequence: TGTGCCAGCAGTTTAGGGGGGTCCCTCGGGTACGAGCAGTACTTC. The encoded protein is CASSLGGSLGYEQYF.

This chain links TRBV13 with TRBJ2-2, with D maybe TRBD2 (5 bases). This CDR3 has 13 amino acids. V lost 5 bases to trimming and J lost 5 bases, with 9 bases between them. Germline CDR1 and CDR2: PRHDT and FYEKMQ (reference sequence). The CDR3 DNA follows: TGTGCCAGCAGCCCTGGACTTACCGGGGAGCTGTTTTTT. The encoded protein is CASSPGLTGELFF.

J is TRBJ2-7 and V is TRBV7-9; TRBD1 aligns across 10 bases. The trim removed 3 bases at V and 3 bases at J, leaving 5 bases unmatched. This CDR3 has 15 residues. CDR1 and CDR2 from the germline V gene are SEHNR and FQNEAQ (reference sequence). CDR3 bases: TGTGCCAGCAGCTTCTCCGGACAGGGGGGCTACGAGCAGTACTTC. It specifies CASSFSGQGGYEQYF.

Written as DNA, the CDR3 is TGCGCCAGCAGCTCGCCCCAGGTAGGAGGGGCGAGGGAGCAGTACTTC. Translation gives CASSSPQVGGAREQYF. The chain uses TRBV5-1 and TRBJ2-7; TRBD2 is a possible D gene (6 bases). The CDR3 covers 16 residues. V lost 3 bases, J lost 7 bases, and 23 bases lay in between. Germline V lookup: CDR1 SGHRS, CDR2 YFSETQ.

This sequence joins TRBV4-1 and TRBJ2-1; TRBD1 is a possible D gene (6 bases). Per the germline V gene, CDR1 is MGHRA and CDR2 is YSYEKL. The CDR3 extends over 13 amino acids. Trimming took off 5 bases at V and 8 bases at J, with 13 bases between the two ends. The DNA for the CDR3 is TGCGCCAGCAGCTTAACGGACAGCGATGAGCAGTTCTTC. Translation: CASSLTDSDEQFF.

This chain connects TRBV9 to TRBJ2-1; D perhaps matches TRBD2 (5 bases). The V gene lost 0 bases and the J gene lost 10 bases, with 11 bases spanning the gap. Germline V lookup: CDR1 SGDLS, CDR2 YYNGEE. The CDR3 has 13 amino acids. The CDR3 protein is CASSVAGGGEQFF. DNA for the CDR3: TGTGCCAGCAGCGTAGCAGGAGGCGGGGAGCAGTTCTTC.

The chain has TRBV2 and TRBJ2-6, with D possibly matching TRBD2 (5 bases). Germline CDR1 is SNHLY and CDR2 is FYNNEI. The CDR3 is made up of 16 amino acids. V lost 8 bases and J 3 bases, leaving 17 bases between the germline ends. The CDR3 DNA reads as TGTGCCAGCCATAAGGGAGTCTTAGGTGGGGCCAACGTCCTGACTTTC. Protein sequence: CASHKGVLGGANVLTF.

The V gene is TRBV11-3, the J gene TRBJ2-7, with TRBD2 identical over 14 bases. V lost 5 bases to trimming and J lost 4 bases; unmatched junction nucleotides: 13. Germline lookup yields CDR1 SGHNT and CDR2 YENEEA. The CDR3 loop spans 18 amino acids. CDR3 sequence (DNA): TGTGCCAGCAGCGAGACTAGCGGGAGGGCCAGTCTCCTGTACGAGCAGTACTTC. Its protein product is CASSETSGRASLLYEQYF.

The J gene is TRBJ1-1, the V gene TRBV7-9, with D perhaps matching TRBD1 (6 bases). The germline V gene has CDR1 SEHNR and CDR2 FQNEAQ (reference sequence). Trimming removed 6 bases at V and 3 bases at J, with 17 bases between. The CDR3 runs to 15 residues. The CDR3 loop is CASSSLGGPYTEAFF. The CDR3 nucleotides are TGTGCCAGCAGTTCCCTTGGGGGGCCGTACACTGAAGCTTTCTTT.

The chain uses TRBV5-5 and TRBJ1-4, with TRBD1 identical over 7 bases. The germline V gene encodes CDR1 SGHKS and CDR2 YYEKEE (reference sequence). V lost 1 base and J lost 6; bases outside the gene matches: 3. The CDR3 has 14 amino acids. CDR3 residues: CASSLTGADEKLFF. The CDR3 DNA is TGTGCCAGCAGCTTGACAGGGGCGGATGAAAAACTGTTTTTT.

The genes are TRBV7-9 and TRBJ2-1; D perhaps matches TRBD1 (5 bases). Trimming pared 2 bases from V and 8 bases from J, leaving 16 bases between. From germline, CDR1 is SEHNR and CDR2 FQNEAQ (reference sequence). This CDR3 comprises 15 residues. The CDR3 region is CASSLSHGADYEQFF. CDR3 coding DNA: TGTGCCAGCAGCTTAAGTCATGGGGCAGACTATGAGCAGTTCTTC.

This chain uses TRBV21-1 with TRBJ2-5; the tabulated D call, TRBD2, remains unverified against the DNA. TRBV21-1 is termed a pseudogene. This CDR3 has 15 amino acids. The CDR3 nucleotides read TGTGCCAGCAGCAAATCGGTGGGAGACCAAGAGACCCAGTACTTC. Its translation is CASSKSVGDQETQYF.

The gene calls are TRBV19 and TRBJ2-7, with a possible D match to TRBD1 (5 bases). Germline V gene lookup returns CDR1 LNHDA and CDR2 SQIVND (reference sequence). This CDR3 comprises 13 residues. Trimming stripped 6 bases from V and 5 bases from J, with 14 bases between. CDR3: CASRRRVKDEQYF. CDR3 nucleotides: TGTGCCAGTAGACGCAGGGTGAAGGACGAGCAGTACTTC.

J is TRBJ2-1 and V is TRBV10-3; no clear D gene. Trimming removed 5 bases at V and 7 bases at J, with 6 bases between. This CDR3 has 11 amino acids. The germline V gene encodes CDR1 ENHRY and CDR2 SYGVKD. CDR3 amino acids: CAISRSNEQFF. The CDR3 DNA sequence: TGTGCCATCAGTAGGTCGAATGAGCAGTTCTTC.

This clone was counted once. The CDR3 bases are TGTGCCAGCAGCCCAAGAGGTAGGGGCCGGGCAGATACGCAGTATTTT. Encoded protein: CASSPRGRGRADTQYF. The chain recombines TRBV9 with TRBJ2-3, with D possibly TRBD1 on 5 matching bases. V was clipped by 4 bases and J by 4 bases, with 19 bases between them. Germline V gene lookup returns CDR1 SGDLS and CDR2 YYNGEE. The CDR3 runs to 16 residues.

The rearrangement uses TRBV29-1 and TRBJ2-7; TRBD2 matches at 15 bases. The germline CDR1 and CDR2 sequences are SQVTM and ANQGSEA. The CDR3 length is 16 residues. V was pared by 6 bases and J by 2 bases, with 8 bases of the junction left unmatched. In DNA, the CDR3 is TGCAGCGTCGCCGGGACTAGCGGGAGGCCCCCCTACGAGCAGTACTTC. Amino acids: CSVAGTSGRPPYEQYF.

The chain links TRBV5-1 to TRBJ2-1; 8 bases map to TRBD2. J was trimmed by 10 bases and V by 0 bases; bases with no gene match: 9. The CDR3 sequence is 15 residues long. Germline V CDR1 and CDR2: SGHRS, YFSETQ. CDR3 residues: CASSLGTSSIGEQFF. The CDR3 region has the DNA TGCGCCAGCAGCTTGGGGACTAGCTCTATAGGAGAGCAGTTCTTC.

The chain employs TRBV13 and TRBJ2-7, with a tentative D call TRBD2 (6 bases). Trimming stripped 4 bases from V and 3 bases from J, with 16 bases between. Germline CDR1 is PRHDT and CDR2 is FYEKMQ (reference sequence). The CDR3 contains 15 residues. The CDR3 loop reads CASSWGNAGGYEQYF. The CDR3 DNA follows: TGTGCCAGCAGCTGGGGGAATGCCGGGGGCTACGAGCAGTACTTC.

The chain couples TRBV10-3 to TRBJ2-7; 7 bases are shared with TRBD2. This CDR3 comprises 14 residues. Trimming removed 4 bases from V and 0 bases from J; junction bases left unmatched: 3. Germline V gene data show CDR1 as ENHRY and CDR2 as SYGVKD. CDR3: CAISVRESSYEQYF. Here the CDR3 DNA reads TGTGCCATCAGTGTGCGGGAGAGCTCCTACGAGCAGTACTTC.

DNA of the CDR3: TGTGCCAGTAGTCCCGGCTGGACAAATCAAAGTCGGGCCAACGTCCTGACTTTC. Translating it yields CASSPGWTNQSRANVLTF. This chain connects TRBV19 to TRBJ2-6, with D tentatively TRBD1 (5 bases). V gave up 5 bases and J gave up 5 bases, with 22 bases separating them. Germline assignment: CDR1 LNHDA and CDR2 SQIVND (reference sequence). The CDR3 is 18 residues long.

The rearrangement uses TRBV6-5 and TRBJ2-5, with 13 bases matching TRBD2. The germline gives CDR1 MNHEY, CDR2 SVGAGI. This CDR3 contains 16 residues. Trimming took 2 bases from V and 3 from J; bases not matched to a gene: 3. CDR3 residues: CASSYSGTSGEETQYF. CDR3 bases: TGTGCCAGCAGTTACAGTGGGACTAGCGGGGAAGAGACCCAGTACTTC.

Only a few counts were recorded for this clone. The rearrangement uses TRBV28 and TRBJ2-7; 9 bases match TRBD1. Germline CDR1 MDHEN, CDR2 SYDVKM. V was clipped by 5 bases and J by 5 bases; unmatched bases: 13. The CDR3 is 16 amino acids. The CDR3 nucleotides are TGTGCCAGCAGTACAACCTCCGGGACAGGGATGAACGAGCAGTACTTC. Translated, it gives CASSTTSGTGMNEQYF.

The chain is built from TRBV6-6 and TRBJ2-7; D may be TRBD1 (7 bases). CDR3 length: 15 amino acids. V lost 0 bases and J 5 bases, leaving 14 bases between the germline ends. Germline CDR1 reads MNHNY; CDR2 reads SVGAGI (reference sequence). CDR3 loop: CASSYSIQGGHEQYF. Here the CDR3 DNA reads TGTGCCAGCAGTTACTCGATTCAGGGGGGACACGAGCAGTACTTC.

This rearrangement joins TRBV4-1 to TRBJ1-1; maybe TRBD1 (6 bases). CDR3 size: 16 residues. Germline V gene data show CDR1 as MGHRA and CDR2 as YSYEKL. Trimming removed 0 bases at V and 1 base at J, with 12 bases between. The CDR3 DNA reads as TGCGCCAGCAGCCAAGATCCGACAGGACGGAACACTGAAGCTTTCTTT. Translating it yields CASSQDPTGRNTEAFF.

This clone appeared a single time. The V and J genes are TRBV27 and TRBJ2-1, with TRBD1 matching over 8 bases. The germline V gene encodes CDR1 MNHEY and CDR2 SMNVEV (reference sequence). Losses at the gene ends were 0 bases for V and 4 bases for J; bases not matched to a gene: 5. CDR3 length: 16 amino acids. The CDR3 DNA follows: TGTGCCAGCAGTTTATCGACAGGGGCGGTATACAATGAGCAGTTCTTC. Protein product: CASSLSTGAVYNEQFF.

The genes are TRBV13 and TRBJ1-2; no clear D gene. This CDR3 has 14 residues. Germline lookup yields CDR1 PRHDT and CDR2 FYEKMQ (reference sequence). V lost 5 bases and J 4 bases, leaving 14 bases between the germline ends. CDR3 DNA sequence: TGTGCCAGCAGCCCAGGAAGAGGGCTCTATGGCTACACCTTC. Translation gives CASSPGRGLYGYTF.